Listed here are 4 T cell receptor beta chains from one sample, sequenced in a study of lymphopenia after photon versus proton radiotherapy. Here immunoSEQ multiplex PCR was the method, and the copy in TCRdb shows in-frame clones only, minus some. The sample yields tens of thousands of clones, around nine tenths seen once. Sequencing used peripheral blood, obtained from a patient treated with proton-based radiotherapy. Source of these receptors: a woman in her fifties or sixties with cholangiocarcinoma. Some clones in this sample may be carry-over from other donors' samples.

The chain employs TRBV5-1 and TRBJ1-4; the match to TRBD1 covers 8 bases. CDR3 length: 16 amino acids. The germline V gene encodes CDR1 SGHRS and CDR2 YFSETQ. J lost 2 bases, V lost 4 bases, and 7 bases had no gene match. In DNA, the CDR3 is TGCGCCAGCAGCCGAGACACAGGGGGGACTAATGAAAAACTGTTTTTT. Amino acid sequence: CASSRDTGGTNEKLFF.

CDR3 coding DNA: TGCGCCAGCAGCTTGCGCCAGGGTACTAGGGAGCAGTACTTC. It encodes CASSLRQGTREQYF. The V call is TRBV5-1, the J call TRBJ2-7; either TRBD1 or TRBD2 may supply D (5 bases each). This CDR3 contains 14 residues. CDR1 and CDR2 from the germline V gene are SGHRS and YFSETQ. V was trimmed by 1 base and J by 7 bases, leaving 15 bases between them.

This clone occurred once. The rearrangement links TRBV18 to TRBJ2-3; the match to TRBD2 covers 8 bases. The CDR3 is 16 amino acids. The germline V gene encodes CDR1 KGHSH and CDR2 LQKENI. V gave up 3 bases and J gave up 3 bases; unmatched junction bases: 8. CDR3: CASSPRGVAGTDTQYF. As DNA, the CDR3 is TGTGCCAGCTCACCCCGGGGAGTAGCGGGGACAGATACGCAGTATTTT.

The chain recombines TRBV14 with TRBJ2-5; tentatively, D is TRBD2 (6 bases). CDR1 SGHDN and CDR2 FVKESK come from the germline V gene. Trimming removed 0 bases from V and 0 bases from J, with 14 bases in between. The CDR3 sequence is 17 residues long. The CDR3 nucleotides read TGTGCCAGCAGCCAAGATCCGGGACGGGGGTACCAAGAGACCCAGTACTTC. It codes for CASSQDPGRGYQETQYF.